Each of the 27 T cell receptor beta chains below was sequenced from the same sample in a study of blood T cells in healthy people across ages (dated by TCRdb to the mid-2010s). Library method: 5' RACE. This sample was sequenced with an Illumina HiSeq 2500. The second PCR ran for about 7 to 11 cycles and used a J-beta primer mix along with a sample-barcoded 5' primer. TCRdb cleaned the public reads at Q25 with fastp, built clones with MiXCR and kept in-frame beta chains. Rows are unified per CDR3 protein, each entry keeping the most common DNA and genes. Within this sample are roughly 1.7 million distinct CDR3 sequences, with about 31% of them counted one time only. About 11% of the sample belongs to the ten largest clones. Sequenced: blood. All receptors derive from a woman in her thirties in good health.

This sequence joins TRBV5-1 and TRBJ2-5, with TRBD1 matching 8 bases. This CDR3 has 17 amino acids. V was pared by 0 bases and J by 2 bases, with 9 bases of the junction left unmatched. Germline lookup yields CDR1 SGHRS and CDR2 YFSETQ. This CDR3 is CASSLGRQGRVQETQYF. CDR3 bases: TGCGCCAGCAGCTTGGGAAGACAGGGGAGAGTACAAGAGACCCAGTACTTC.

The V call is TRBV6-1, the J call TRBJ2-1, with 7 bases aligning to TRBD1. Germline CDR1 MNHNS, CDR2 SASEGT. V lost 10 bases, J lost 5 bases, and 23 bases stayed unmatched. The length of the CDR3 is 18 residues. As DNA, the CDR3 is TGTGCCAACAGCCTCCGGGACAGAGAGGATTCCGGGCACAATGAGCAGTTCTTC. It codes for CANSLRDREDSGHNEQFF.

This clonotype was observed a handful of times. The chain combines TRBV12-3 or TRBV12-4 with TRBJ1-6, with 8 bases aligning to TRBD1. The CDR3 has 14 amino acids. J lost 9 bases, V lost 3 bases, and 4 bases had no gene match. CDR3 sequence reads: CASSFRDRGSPLHF. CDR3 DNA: TGTGCCAGCAGTTTTCGCGACAGGGGTTCACCCCTCCACTTT.

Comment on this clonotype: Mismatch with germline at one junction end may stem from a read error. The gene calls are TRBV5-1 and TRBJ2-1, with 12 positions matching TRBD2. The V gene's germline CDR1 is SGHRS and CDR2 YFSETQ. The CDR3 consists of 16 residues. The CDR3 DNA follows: TGCGCCGGCAGCCCTGGGACTAGCGGGTACTACAATGAGCAGTTCTTC. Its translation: CAGSPGTSGYYNEQFF.

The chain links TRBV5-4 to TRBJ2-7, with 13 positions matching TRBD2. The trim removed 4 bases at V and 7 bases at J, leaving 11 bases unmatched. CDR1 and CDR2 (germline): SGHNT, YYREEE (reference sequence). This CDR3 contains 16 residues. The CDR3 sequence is CASSVGTSGVLGEQYF. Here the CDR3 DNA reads TGTGCCAGCAGCGTCGGGACTAGCGGGGTCCTGGGGGAGCAGTACTTC.

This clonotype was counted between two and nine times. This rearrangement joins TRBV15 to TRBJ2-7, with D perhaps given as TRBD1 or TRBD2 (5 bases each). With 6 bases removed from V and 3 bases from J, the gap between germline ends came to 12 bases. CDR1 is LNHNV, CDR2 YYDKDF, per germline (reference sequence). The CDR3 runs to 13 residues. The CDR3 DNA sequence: TGTGCCACCAGGAGGGGCGGCTTCTACGAGCAGTACTTC. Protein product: CATRRGGFYEQYF. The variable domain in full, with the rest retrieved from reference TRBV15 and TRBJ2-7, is DAMVIQNPRYQVTQFGKPVTLSCSQTLNHNVMYWYQQKSSQAPKLLFHYYDKDFNNEADTPDNFQSRRPNTSFCFLDIRSPGLGDTAMYLCATRRGGFYEQYFGPGTRLTVT.

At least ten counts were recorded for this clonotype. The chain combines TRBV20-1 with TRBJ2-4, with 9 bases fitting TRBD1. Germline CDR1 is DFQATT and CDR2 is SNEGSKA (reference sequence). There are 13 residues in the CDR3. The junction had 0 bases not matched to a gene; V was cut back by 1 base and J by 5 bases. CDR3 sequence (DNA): TGCAGTGCTAGAGGGGACAGGGAAAACATTCAGTACTTC. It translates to CSARGDRENIQYF.

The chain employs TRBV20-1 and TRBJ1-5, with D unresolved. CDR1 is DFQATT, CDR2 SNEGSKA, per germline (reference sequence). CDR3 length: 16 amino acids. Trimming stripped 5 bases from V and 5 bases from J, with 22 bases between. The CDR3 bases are TGCAGTGCTCGCCTTACTTCCAGGAATATCGATCAGCCCCAGCATTTT. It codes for CSARLTSRNIDQPQHF.

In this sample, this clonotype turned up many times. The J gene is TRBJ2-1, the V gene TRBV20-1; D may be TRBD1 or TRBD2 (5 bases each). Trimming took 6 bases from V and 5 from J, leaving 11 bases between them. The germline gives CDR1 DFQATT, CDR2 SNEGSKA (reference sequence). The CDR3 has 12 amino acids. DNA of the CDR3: TGCAGTGCGGGGGAAGTCCACAATGAGCAGTTCTTC. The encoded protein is CSAGEVHNEQFF.

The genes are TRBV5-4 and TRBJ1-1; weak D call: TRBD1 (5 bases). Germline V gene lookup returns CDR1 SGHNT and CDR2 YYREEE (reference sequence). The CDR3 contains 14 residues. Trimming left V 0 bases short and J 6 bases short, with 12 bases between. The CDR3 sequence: CASSLDQGLAEAFF. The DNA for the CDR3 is TGTGCCAGCAGCTTGGATCAGGGTTTGGCTGAAGCTTTCTTT. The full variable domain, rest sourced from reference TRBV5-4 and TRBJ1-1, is ETGVTQSPTHLIKTRGQQVTLRCSSQSGHNTVSWYQQALGQGPQFIFQYYREEENGRGNFPPRFSGLQFPNYSSELNVNALELDDSALYLCASSLDQGLAEAFFGQGTRLTVV.

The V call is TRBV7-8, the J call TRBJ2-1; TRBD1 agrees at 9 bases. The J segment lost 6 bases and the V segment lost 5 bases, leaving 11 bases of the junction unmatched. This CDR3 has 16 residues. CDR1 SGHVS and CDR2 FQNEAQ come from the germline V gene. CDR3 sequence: CASSPRTGQGVNEQFF. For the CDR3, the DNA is TGTGCCAGCAGCCCCCGAACGGGACAGGGAGTCAATGAGCAGTTCTTC.

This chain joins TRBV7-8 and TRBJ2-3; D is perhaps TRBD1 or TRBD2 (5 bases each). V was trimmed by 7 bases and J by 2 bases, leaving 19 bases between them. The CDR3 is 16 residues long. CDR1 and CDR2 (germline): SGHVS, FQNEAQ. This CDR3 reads CASKRGVDSYTDTQYF. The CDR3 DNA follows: TGTGCCAGCAAGAGAGGGGTTGACAGCTACACAGATACGCAGTATTTT.

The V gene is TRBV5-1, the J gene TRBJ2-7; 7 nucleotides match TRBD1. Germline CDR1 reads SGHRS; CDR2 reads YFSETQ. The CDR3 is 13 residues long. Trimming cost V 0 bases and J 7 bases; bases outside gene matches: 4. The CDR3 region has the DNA TGCGCCAGCAGCTTGGGGGACAGACAAGAGCAGTACTTC. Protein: CASSLGDRQEQYF.

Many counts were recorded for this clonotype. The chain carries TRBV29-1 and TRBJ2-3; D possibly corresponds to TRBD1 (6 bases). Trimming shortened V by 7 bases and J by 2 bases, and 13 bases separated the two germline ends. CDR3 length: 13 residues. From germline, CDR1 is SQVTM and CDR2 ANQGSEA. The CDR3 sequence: CSAGGWHTDTQYF. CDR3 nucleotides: TGCAGCGCTGGGGGCTGGCACACAGATACGCAGTATTTT.

As DNA, the CDR3 is TGTGCCAGCAGCCGTCTTGGGAGCTCTGGAAACACCATATATTTT. Its translation is CASSRLGSSGNTIYF. The rearrangement links TRBV6-5 to TRBJ1-3; D remains unclear. The CDR3 totals 15 residues. V lost 6 bases and J 0 bases, leaving 12 bases between the germline ends. Germline CDR1 and CDR2: MNHEY and SVGAGI.

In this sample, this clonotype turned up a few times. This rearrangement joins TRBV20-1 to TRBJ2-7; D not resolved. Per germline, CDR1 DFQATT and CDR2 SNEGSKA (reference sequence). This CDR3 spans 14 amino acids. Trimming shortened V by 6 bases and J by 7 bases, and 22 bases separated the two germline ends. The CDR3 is CSAFHTPGLGEQYF. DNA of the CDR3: TGCAGTGCCTTTCATACTCCGGGCTTAGGGGAGCAGTACTTC.

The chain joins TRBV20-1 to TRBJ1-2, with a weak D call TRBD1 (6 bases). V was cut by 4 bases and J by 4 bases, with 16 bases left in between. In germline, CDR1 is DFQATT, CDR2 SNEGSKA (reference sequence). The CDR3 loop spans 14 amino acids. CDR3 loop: CSANWGGRTYGYTF. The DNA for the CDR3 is TGCAGTGCTAACTGGGGGGGGCGGACCTATGGCTACACCTTC.

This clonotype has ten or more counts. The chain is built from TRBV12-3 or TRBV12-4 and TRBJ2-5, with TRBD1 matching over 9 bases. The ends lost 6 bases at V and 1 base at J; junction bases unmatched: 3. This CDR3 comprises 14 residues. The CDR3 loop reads CASSEGQGQETQYF. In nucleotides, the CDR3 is TGTGCCAGCAGCGAGGGACAGGGCCAAGAGACCCAGTACTTC.

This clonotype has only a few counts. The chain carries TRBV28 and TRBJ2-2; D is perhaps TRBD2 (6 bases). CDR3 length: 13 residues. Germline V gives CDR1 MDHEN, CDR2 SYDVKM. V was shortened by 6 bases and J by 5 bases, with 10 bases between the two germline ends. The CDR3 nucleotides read TGTGCCAGCAGCCCGGCGGGAACCGGGGAGCTGTTTTTT. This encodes CASSPAGTGELFF.

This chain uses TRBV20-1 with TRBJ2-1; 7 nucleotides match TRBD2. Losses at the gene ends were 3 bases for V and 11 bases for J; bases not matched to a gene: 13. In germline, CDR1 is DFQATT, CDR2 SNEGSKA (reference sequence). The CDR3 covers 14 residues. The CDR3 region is CSARAGGSIYKQFF. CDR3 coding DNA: TGCAGTGCTAGGGCGGGCGGGAGTATTTATAAGCAGTTCTTC.

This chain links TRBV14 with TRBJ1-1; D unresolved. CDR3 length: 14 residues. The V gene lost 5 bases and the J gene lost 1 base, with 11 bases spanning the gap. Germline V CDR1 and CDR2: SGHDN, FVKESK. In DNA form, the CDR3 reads TGTGCCAGCAGCATACGGTCCAGGAACACTGAAGCTTTCTTT. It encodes CASSIRSRNTEAFF. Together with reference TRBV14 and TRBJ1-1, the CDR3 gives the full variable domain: EAGVTQFPSHSVIEKGQTVTLRCDPISGHDNLYWYRRVMGKEIKFLLHFVKESKQDESGMPNNRFLAERTGGTYSTLKVQPAELEDSGVYFCASSIRSRNTEAFFGQGTRLTVV.

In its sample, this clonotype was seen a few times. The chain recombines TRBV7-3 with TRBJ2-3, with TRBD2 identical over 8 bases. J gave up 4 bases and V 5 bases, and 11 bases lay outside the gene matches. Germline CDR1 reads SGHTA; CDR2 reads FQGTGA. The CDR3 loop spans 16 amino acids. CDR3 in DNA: TGTGCCAGCAGCCCGGGGACTAGTGGGGGATCAGATACGCAGTATTTT. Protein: CASSPGTSGGSDTQYF.

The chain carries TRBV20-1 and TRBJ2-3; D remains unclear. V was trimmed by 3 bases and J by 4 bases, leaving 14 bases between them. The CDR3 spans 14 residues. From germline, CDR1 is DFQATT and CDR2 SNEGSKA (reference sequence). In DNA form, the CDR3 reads TGCAGTGCTAGGGTGTCGCCCAGCCCAGATACGCAGTATTTT. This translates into CSARVSPSPDTQYF.

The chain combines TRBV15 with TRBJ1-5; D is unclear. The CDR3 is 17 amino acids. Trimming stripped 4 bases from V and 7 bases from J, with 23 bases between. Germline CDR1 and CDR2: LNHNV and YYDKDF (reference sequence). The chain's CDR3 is CATSTHRGTSFGQPQHF. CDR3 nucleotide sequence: TGTGCCACCAGCACCCACCGAGGCACGTCCTTTGGACAGCCCCAGCATTTT.

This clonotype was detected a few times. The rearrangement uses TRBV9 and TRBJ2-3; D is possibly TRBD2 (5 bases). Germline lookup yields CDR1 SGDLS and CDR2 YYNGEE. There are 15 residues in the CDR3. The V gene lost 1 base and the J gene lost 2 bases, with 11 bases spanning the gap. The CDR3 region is CASSVYGEPTDTQYF. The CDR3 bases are TGTGCCAGCAGCGTATACGGGGAGCCCACAGATACGCAGTATTTT.

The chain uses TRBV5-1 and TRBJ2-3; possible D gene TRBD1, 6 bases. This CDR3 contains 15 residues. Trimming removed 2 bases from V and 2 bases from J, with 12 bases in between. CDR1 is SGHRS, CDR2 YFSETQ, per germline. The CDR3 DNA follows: TGCGCCAGCAGCTTTGGGACACCTCACACAGATACGCAGTATTTT. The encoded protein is CASSFGTPHTDTQYF.

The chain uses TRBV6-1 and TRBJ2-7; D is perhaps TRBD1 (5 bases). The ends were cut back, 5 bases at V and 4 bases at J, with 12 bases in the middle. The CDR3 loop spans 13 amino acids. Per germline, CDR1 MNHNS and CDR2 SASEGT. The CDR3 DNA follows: TGTGCCAGCAGTCCCAGGGTTCTATACGAGCAGTACTTC. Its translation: CASSPRVLYEQYF.